This T cell receptor beta chain is drawn from a study of beta chain features in type 1 diabetes. This clone has only a few counts. Its antigen is not known. Study conclusions and caveats: The naive, central memory and Treg TCRB repertoires of patients appeared to be more similar to one another than those of healthy donors. TCRB CDR3s were moderately but significantly shorter in Type 1 diabetes patients in all four CD4+ subsets.

V was trimmed by 6 bases and J by 1 base, leaving 18 bases between them. The CDR3 has 17 residues. Germline V gene sequence: CDR1 MDHEN, CDR2 SYDVKM. Every sorted population was more than 95% pure. cDNA synthesis used the whole RNA isolate, giving expressed TCRB sequences. Method: immunoSEQ multiplex PCR; TCRdb's copy keeps in-frame clones and lacks some. The sample holds approximately 150,000 clones, about 13% seen once. The clonotype was recovered from a young man with type 1 diabetes. This chain joins TRBV28 and TRBJ2-2; D may be TRBD2 (6 bases). Sample: central memory CD4+ T cells from blood. The CDR3 DNA follows: TGTGCCAGCAGCGAGTTTGGAGGGAGCAGGAACACCGGGGAGCTGTTTTTT. Its translation is CASSEFGGSRNTGELFF.